This entry describes one T cell receptor (beta chain). Germline loops: CDR1 SGHKS, CDR2 YYEKEE (reference sequence). The CDR3 has 15 residues. Unmatched junction bases numbered 5, after V lost 1 base and J lost 5 bases. Per the original data handling: Estimation of nucleated cell counts was performed using reference gene primer amplification. Sequenced by immunoSEQ multiplex PCR; TCRdb stores in-frame clones only, minus some. V, J and clone size reflect that table, while D and trimming were determined from the DNA. The table lists nearly 55,000 clones, just under 80% of them singletons, with just under 15% in the top ten. The data were obtained in a study of blood T cell repertoires in COVID-19. Study information: Some COVID-19 samples were acute and others convalescent; all came from the United States, Italy and Spain. PBMCs, B-cell-depleted T cells, or T cells were the source of the cDNA or gDNA that made up the material.

Sequencing was performed on peripheral blood. This clonotype was obtained from a human donor with active or convalescent COVID-19. The donor label of this sample is uncertain. The V call is TRBV5-5, the J call TRBJ2-1; 8 nucleotides line up with TRBD2. CDR3 region: CASSLQAGVNNEQFF. CDR3 coding DNA: TGTGCCAGCAGCTTGCAAGCGGGAGTAAACAATGAGCAGTTCTTC.